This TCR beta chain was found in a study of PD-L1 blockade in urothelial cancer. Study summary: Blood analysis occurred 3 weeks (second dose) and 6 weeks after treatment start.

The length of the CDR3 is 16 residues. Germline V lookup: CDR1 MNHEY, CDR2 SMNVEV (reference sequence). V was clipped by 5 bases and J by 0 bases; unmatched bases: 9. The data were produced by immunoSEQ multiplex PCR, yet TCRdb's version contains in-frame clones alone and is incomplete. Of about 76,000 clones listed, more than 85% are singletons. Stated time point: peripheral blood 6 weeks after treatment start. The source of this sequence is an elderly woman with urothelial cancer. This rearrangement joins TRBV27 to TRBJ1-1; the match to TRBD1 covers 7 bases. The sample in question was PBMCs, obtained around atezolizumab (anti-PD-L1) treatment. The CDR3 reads CASSPQGQQMNTEAFF. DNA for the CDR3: TGTGCCAGCAGTCCCCAGGGACAGCAAATGAACACTGAAGCTTTCTTT.